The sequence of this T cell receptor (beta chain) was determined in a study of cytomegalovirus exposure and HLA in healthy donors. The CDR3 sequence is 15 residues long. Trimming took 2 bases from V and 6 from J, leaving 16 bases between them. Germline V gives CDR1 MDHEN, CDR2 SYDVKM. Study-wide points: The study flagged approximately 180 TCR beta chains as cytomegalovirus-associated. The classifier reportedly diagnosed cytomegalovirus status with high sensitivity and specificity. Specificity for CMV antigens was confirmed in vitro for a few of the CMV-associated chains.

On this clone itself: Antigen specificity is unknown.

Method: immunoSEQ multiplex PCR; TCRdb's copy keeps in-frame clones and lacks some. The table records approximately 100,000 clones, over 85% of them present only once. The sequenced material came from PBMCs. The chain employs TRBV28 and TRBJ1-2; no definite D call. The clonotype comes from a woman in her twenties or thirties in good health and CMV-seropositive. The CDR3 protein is CASSLVVRVHHGYTF. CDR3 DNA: TGTGCCAGCAGTTTAGTAGTCCGGGTCCACCATGGCTACACCTTC.